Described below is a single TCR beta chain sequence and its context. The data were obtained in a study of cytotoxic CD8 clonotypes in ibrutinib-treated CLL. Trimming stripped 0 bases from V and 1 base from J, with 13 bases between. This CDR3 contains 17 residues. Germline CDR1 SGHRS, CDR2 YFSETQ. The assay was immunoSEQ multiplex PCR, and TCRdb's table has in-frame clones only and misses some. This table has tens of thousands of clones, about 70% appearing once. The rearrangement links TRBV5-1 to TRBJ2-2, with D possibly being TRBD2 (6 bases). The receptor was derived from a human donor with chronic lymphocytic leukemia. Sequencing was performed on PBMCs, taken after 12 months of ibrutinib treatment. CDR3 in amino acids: CASSLGSGLQNTGELFF. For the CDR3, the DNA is TGCGCCAGCAGCTTGGGCTCGGGACTCCAGAACACCGGGGAGCTGTTTTTT.